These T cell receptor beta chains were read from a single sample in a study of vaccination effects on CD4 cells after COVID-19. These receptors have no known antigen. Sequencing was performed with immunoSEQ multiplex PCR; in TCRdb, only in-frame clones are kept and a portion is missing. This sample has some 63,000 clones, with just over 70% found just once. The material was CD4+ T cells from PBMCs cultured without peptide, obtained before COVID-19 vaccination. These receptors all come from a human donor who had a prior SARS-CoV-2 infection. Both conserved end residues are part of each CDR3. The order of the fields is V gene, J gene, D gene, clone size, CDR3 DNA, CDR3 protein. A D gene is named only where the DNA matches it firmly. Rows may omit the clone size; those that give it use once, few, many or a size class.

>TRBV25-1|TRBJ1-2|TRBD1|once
TGTGCCATCCAGGGACAGGGAGTTCAAGCTAACTATGGCTACACCTTC
CAIQGQGVQANYGYTF
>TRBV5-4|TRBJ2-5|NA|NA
TGTGCCAGCAGCTCAAGGACTATTCAAGAGACCCAGTACTTC
CASSSRTIQETQYF
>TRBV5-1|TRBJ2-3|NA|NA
TGCGCCAGCTCGGTAGTCATAAACACAGATACGCAGTATTTT
CASSVVINTDTQYF
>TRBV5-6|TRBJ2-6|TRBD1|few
TGTGCCAGCAGCACAGGGGTTTTCGTCCCCTCTGGGGCCAACGTCCTGACTTTC
CASSTGVFVPSGANVLTF
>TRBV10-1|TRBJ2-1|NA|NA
TGCGCCAGCAGAAGGAGCAGGGCCCCCGGTGACAATGAGCAGTTCTTC
CASRRSRAPGDNEQFF
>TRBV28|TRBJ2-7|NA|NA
TGTGCCAGCAGTTTAGGTAGCGAGCAGTACTTC
CASSLGSEQYF
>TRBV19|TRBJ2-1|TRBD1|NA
TGTGCCAGTAGTAGGACAGGGGGCCAGTATGAGCAGTTCTTC
CASSRTGGQYEQFF
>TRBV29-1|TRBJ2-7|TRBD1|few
TGCAGCGCGGGACAGGGAGGACTCTACGAGCAGTACTTC
CSAGQGGLYEQYF
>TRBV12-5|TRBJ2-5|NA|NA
TGTGCTAGTGCCACTGCAGGGGCCCTGGAGACCCAGTACTTC
CASATAGALETQYF
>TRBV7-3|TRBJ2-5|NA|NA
TGTGCCAGCAGCTTAAATTCCTTAGAGACCCAGTACTTC
CASSLNSLETQYF
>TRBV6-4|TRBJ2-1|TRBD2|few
TGTGCCAGTAGCTTAATAGCGGGAGAAAGAAATGAGCAGTTCTTC
CASSLIAGERNEQFF
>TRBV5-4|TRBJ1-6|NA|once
TGTGCCAGCAGCTTGAGGGGGAGGAATTCACCCCTCCACTTT
CASSLRGRNSPLHF
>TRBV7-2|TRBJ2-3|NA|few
TGTGCCAGCAGCCCCTTAGCGAACACAGATACGCAGTATTTT
CASSPLANTDTQYF
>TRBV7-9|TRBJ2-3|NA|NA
TGTGCCAGCAGTCAAGGCGGGACAGTGAACCCAGATACGCAGTATTTT
CASSQGGTVNPDTQYF
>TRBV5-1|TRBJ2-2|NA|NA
TGCGCCAGCAGCTTAGGTAGCGGAGTCCCCGGGGAGCTGTTTTTT
CASSLGSGVPGELFF
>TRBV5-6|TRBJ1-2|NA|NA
TGTGCCAGCAGCCCATTGGAAGATTTTAGGGGTGGATATGGCTACACCTTC
CASSPLEDFRGGYGYTF
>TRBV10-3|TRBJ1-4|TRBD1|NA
TGTGCCATCAGAATATCCGGGACAGATAATGAAAAACTGTTTTTT
CAIRISGTDNEKLFF
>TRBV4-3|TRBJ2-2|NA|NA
TGCGCCAGCAGCCAAGAGGAGGGAGAGGGGGAGCTGTTTTTT
CASSQEEGEGELFF
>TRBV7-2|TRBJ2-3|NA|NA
TGTGCCAGCAGCTTTGAGGTTGCAGATACGCAGTATTTT
CASSFEVADTQYF
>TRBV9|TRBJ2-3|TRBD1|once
TGTGCCAGCAGCGCCAGGGGACAGGGGTTTACAGATACGCAGTATTTT
CASSARGQGFTDTQYF
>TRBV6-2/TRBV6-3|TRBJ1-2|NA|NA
TGTGCCAGCAGCCAGCGGGGCTATGGCTACACCTTC
CASSQRGYGYTF
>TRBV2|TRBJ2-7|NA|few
TGTGCCAGCAGTGGTCACTACGAGCAGTACTTC
CASSGHYEQYF
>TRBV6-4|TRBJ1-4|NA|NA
TGTGCCAGCAGTGACTCGCCAAACAACTGGGATGAAAAACTGTTTTTT
CASSDSPNNWDEKLFF
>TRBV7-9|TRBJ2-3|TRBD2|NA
TGTGCCAGCAGCGAGAGAGCGGGGTACACAGATACGCAGTATTTT
CASSERAGYTDTQYF